Described below is a single T cell receptor (beta chain) sequence and its context. Its matching antigen is unknown. 5'RACE template switching built TCR beta cDNA with unique molecular identifiers. TCRdb reprocessed the 5' RACE reads, keeping one entry per CDR3 protein, no DNA. This repertoire includes 300,000 to 450,000 distinct CDR3 sequences. The sample originates from a study of T cells expressing NK-cell markers. Study background: The study drew TCR beta repertoires from sorted CD3+CD56+NKG2C+, CD3+CD56+NKG2C- and CD3+CD56-NKG2C+ T cells. Study results and limitations: A range of 1.0-7.0% of CD8+ T cells consisted of dominant NKG2C+ clonotypes in a handful of donors. The same clonotypes also predominated in the CD3+CD56-NKG2C+ fraction of several donors.

The CDR3 totals 13 residues. The V and J genes are TRBV12-3 or TRBV12-4 and TRBJ1-1. The sequenced sample was blood T cells: a sorted CD56 or NKG2C T cell subset, CD4+ or CD8+ T cells, or bulk PBMC T cells (not recorded which). The TCR sequence derives from a man between 18 and 69 years old in good health. The CDR3 region is CASQTIMNTEAFF.